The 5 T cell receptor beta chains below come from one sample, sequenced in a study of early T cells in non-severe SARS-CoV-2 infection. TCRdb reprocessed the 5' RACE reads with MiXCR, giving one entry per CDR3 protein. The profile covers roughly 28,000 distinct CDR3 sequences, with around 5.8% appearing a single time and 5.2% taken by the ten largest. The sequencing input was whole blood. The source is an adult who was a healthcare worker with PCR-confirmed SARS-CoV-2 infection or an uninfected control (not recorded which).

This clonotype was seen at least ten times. CDR3 sequence: CASSPGQGSRNSPLHF. CDR3 DNA sequence: TGTGCCAGCTCACCCGGACAGGGTAGTCGTAATTCACCCCTCCACTTT. The rearrangement joins TRBV18 to TRBJ1-6; TRBD1 agrees at 8 bases. The germline CDR1 and CDR2 sequences are KGHSH and LQKENI. The ends lost 3 bases at V and 6 bases at J; junction bases unmatched: 7. The CDR3 runs 16 residues. The complete variable domain, with remaining parts taken from reference TRBV18 and TRBJ1-6, reads NAGVMQNPRHLVRRRGQEARLRCSPMKGHSHVYWYRQLPEEGLKFMVYLQKENIIDESGMPKERFSAEFPKEGPSILRIQQVVRGDSAAYFCASSPGQGSRNSPLHFGNGTRLTVT.

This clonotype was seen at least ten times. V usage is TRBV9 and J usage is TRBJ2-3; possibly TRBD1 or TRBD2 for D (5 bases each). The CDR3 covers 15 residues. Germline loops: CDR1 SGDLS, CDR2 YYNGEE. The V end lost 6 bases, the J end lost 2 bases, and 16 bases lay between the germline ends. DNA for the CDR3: TGTGCCAGCACAAATTACGGGACGGACACAGATACGCAGTATTTT. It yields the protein CASTNYGTDTDTQYF.

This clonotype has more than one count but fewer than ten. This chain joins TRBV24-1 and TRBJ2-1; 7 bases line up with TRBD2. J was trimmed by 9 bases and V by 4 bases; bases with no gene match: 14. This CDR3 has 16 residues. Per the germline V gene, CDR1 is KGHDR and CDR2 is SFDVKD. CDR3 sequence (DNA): TGTGCCACCAGTGACCCCCGGAGGGCGGGAGTCGGTGAGCAGTTCTTC. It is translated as CATSDPRRAGVGEQFF.

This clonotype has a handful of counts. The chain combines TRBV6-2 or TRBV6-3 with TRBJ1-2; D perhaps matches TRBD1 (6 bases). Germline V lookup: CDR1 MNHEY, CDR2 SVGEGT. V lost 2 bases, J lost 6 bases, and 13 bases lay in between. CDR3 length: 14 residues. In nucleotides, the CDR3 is TGTGCCAGCAGTTACCATGGGGGGGCAGATGGCTACACCTTC. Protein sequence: CASSYHGGADGYTF.

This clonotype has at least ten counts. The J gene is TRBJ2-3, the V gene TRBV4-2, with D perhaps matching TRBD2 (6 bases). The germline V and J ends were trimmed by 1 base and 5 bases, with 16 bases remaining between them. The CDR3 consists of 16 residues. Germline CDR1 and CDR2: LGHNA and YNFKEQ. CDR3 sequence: CASSQGLAGRGDTQYF. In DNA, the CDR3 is TGTGCCAGCAGCCAAGGCCTTGCGGGACGGGGAGATACGCAGTATTTT.